This T cell receptor (beta chain) was captured in a study of T cells in Graves' hyperthyroidism and ophthalmopathy. TCR beta CDR3 regions were amplified from RNA. The primer set for the first-round RT-PCR of the TCR CDR3 was HTBI. TCRdb re-called the multiplex PCR reads with MiXCR, one entry per CDR3 protein. This table has 500,000 to 650,000 distinct CDR3 sequences, 15% to 20% appearing once. This clonotype was seen more than once but under ten times. Ophthalmopathy cases scored 3 or more on the Clinical Activity Score and 4 or more on NOSPECS grade, with duration below 3 months. Exclusion criteria comprised uncontrolled infection, other autoimmune disease, pregnancy or lactation. PBMCs came from 10 ml fresh peripheral blood. This CDR3 spans 12 amino acids. The germline gives CDR1 SGDLS, CDR2 YYNGEE. Trimming cost V 6 bases and J 5 bases, with 12 bases left between them.

The receptor's source is a man aged 35 to 55 with Graves' ophthalmopathy. Sequencing was performed on blood. The chain has TRBV9 and TRBJ2-7; D is undetermined. DNA of the CDR3: TGTGCCAGCACCCCCCAAGTCCACGAGCAGTACTTC. Its protein product is CASTPQVHEQYF.